This is a list of T cell receptor beta chains from one sample in a study of blood T cells in healthy people across ages. Each CDR3 protein is one row after TCRdb ran MiXCR on the 5' RACE reads. The sample lists about 800,000 distinct CDR3 sequences, just under 25% occurring once. This same sample was also part of a study on T cells of mothers and their children.

Sequencing was carried out using blood. The receptors shown here come from a boy younger than 18 in good health. CDR3s include the opening cysteine and the closing phenylalanine or tryptophan. The D gene is left open where the match is weak. Clone size, where shown, is once, few, many, or a class for clones that have expanded.

V gene: TRBV6-6; CDR3 length: 17; D gene: TRBD2; J gene: TRBJ2-3; clone size: -; CDR3 protein: CASSSLAGGRVADTQYF; CDR3 DNA: TGTGCCAGCAGCTCCCTAGCGGGGGGGAGGGTCGCAGATACGCAGTATTTT
V gene: TRBV6-2/TRBV6-3; CDR3 length: 14; D gene: TRBD1; J gene: TRBJ2-5; clone size: -; CDR3 protein: CASSGTGAQETQYF; CDR3 DNA: TGTGCCAGCAGTGGGACAGGGGCTCAAGAGACCCAGTACTTC
V gene: TRBV7-8; CDR3 length: 17; D gene: -; J gene: TRBJ1-3; clone size: -; CDR3 protein: CASSLGPGLSSGNTIYF; CDR3 DNA: TGTGCCAGCAGCTTAGGCCCAGGCCTGAGCTCTGGAAACACCATATATTTT
V gene: TRBV12-3/TRBV12-4; CDR3 length: 18; D gene: TRBD2; J gene: TRBJ2-5; clone size: few; CDR3 protein: CASSSPRRGLAGGETQYF; CDR3 DNA: TGTGCCAGCAGTTCCCCCCGAAGGGGACTAGCGGGGGGAGAGACCCAGTACTTC
V gene: TRBV5-1; CDR3 length: 15; D gene: TRBD2; J gene: TRBJ2-7; clone size: few; CDR3 protein: CASTPGGTGIYEQYF; CDR3 DNA: TGCGCCAGCACCCCCGGGGGGACTGGGATCTACGAGCAGTACTTC
V gene: TRBV6-2/TRBV6-3; CDR3 length: 16; D gene: -; J gene: TRBJ2-1; clone size: few; CDR3 protein: CASSYSALSPYNEQFF; CDR3 DNA: TGTGCCAGCAGTTACTCAGCTCTTTCGCCCTACAATGAGCAGTTCTTC
V gene: TRBV10-3; CDR3 length: 13; D gene: -; J gene: TRBJ1-1; clone size: few; CDR3 protein: CAIRSAPNTEAFF; CDR3 DNA: TGTGCCATCAGGAGTGCCCCTAACACTGAAGCTTTCTTT
V gene: TRBV6-5; CDR3 length: 16; D gene: -; J gene: TRBJ1-2; clone size: -; CDR3 protein: CASSSHVGTSLDGYTF; CDR3 DNA: TGTGCCAGCAGTTCCCATGTAGGGACAAGTCTCGATGGCTACACCTTC
V gene: TRBV12-3/TRBV12-4; CDR3 length: 16; D gene: -; J gene: TRBJ2-1; clone size: -; CDR3 protein: CASSLDVWLGGNEQFF; CDR3 DNA: TGTGCCAGCAGTTTAGATGTTTGGCTAGGAGGCAATGAGCAGTTCTTC
V gene: TRBV6-5; CDR3 length: 16; D gene: TRBD2; J gene: TRBJ2-2; clone size: -; CDR3 protein: CASSYNPSGGAGELFF; CDR3 DNA: TGTGCCAGCAGTTACAATCCTAGCGGGGGGGCCGGGGAGCTGTTTTTT
V gene: TRBV20-1; CDR3 length: 12; D gene: -; J gene: TRBJ2-1; clone size: -; CDR3 protein: CSASGRLDEQFF; CDR3 DNA: TGCAGTGCTAGCGGGAGACTTGATGAGCAGTTCTTC
V gene: TRBV13; CDR3 length: 13; D gene: -; J gene: TRBJ2-1; clone size: few; CDR3 protein: CASSLAPNNEQFF; CDR3 DNA: TGTGCCAGCAGCTTAGCACCGAACAATGAGCAGTTCTTC
V gene: TRBV10-3; CDR3 length: 15; D gene: -; J gene: TRBJ1-5; clone size: -; CDR3 protein: CAISESGQTAIPQHF; CDR3 DNA: TGTGCCATCAGTGAGTCAGGACAGACGGCGATACCCCAGCATTTT
V gene: TRBV14; CDR3 length: 15; D gene: -; J gene: TRBJ2-1; clone size: few; CDR3 protein: CAGSQRVAETDEQFF; CDR3 DNA: TGTGCCGGCAGCCAACGGGTAGCGGAGACCGATGAGCAGTTCTTC
V gene: TRBV14; CDR3 length: 15; D gene: -; J gene: TRBJ2-5; clone size: -; CDR3 protein: CASSQEGGARETQYF; CDR3 DNA: TGTGCCAGCAGCCAAGAAGGTGGGGCGAGGGAGACCCAGTACTTC
V gene: TRBV20-1; CDR3 length: 15; D gene: TRBD1; J gene: TRBJ2-7; clone size: few; CDR3 protein: CSARGGQGIYHEQYF; CDR3 DNA: TGCAGTGCTAGAGGGGGACAGGGGATATACCACGAGCAGTACTTC
V gene: TRBV6-4; CDR3 length: 15; D gene: -; J gene: TRBJ2-1; clone size: -; CDR3 protein: CASSESESSYNEQFF; CDR3 DNA: TGTGCCAGCAGTGAGAGTGAGAGCTCCTACAATGAGCAGTTCTTC
V gene: TRBV6-1; CDR3 length: 15; D gene: TRBD2; J gene: TRBJ2-1; clone size: few; CDR3 protein: CASSRLAGGLNEQFF; CDR3 DNA: TGTGCCAGCAGTAGACTAGCGGGAGGGCTAAATGAGCAGTTCTTC
V gene: TRBV29-1; CDR3 length: 13; D gene: -; J gene: TRBJ1-2; clone size: few; CDR3 protein: CSVEGGVNYGYTF; CDR3 DNA: TGCAGTGTTGAAGGAGGGGTTAACTATGGCTACACCTTC
V gene: TRBV20-1; CDR3 length: 14; D gene: TRBD1; J gene: TRBJ2-7; clone size: few; CDR3 protein: CSASTGTGTYEQYF; CDR3 DNA: TGCAGTGCTAGCACCGGGACAGGAACCTACGAGCAGTACTTC
V gene: TRBV3-1; CDR3 length: 16; D gene: -; J gene: TRBJ2-5; clone size: -; CDR3 protein: CASSQGRGATQETQYF; CDR3 DNA: TGTGCCAGCAGCCAAGGACGGGGGGCAACCCAAGAGACCCAGTACTTC
V gene: TRBV4-3; CDR3 length: 16; D gene: -; J gene: TRBJ1-2; clone size: -; CDR3 protein: CASSQDVVVELYGYTF; CDR3 DNA: TGCGCCAGCAGCCAAGATGTAGTGGTAGAGCTCTATGGCTACACCTTC
V gene: TRBV7-9; CDR3 length: 18; D gene: TRBD2; J gene: TRBJ2-7; clone size: few; CDR3 protein: CASSPQLAGVGSSYEQYF; CDR3 DNA: TGTGCCAGCAGCCCGCAACTAGCGGGAGTCGGGAGCTCCTACGAGCAGTACTTC
V gene: TRBV29-1; CDR3 length: 15; D gene: -; J gene: TRBJ2-6; clone size: few; CDR3 protein: CSVLDWLSGANVLTF; CDR3 DNA: TGCAGCGTTCTTGACTGGCTGTCTGGGGCCAACGTCCTGACTTTC
V gene: TRBV5-6; CDR3 length: 14; D gene: TRBD2; J gene: TRBJ2-5; clone size: few; CDR3 protein: CATQPAGGQETQYF; CDR3 DNA: TGTGCCACCCAACCAGCGGGAGGCCAAGAGACCCAGTACTTC
V gene: TRBV4-1; CDR3 length: 15; D gene: TRBD1; J gene: TRBJ2-7; clone size: -; CDR3 protein: CANSAPGTGNHEQYF; CDR3 DNA: TGCGCCAACAGCGCCCCTGGGACAGGGAACCACGAGCAGTACTTC
V gene: TRBV7-7; CDR3 length: 16; D gene: -; J gene: TRBJ2-5; clone size: many; CDR3 protein: CASSLIPAANQETQYF; CDR3 DNA: TGTGCTAGCAGCTTAATCCCCGCGGCGAACCAAGAGACCCAGTACTTC
V gene: TRBV4-3; CDR3 length: 19; D gene: -; J gene: TRBJ2-5; clone size: few; CDR3 protein: CASSQEKKSRTTLQETQYF; CDR3 DNA: TGCGCCAGCAGCCAAGAAAAAAAGTCTCGCACTACTCTACAAGAGACCCAGTACTTC
V gene: TRBV29-1; CDR3 length: 15; D gene: TRBD1; J gene: TRBJ2-3; clone size: few; CDR3 protein: CSVGQGPLRPDTQYF; CDR3 DNA: TGCAGCGTGGGACAGGGGCCGCTCCGGCCGGATACGCAGTATTTT
V gene: TRBV6-6; CDR3 length: 13; D gene: -; J gene: TRBJ1-2; clone size: -; CDR3 protein: CASSGVMGDGYTF; CDR3 DNA: TGTGCCAGCAGTGGGGTCATGGGAGATGGCTACACCTTC
V gene: TRBV12-3/TRBV12-4; CDR3 length: 14; D gene: TRBD1; J gene: TRBJ2-7; clone size: -; CDR3 protein: CASSTTGGHLEQYF; CDR3 DNA: TGTGCCAGCAGTACCACAGGGGGCCACCTTGAGCAGTACTTC
V gene: TRBV2; CDR3 length: 11; D gene: -; J gene: TRBJ1-1; clone size: few; CDR3 protein: CASREIREAFF; CDR3 DNA: TGTGCCAGCAGGGAGATTCGAGAAGCTTTCTTT
V gene: TRBV28; CDR3 length: 15; D gene: -; J gene: TRBJ2-5; clone size: -; CDR3 protein: CASSPGVKGGGTQYF; CDR3 DNA: TGTGCCAGCAGTCCCGGAGTCAAGGGTGGGGGGACCCAGTACTTC
V gene: TRBV12-3/TRBV12-4; CDR3 length: 14; D gene: -; J gene: TRBJ1-4; clone size: -; CDR3 protein: CASSREATSEKLFF; CDR3 DNA: TGTGCCAGCAGTCGGGAAGCAACTAGTGAAAAACTGTTTTTT
V gene: TRBV4-3; CDR3 length: 16; D gene: TRBD1; J gene: TRBJ2-7; clone size: few; CDR3 protein: CASSQFYPGQAYEQYF; CDR3 DNA: TGCGCCAGCAGTCAATTTTACCCGGGACAGGCTTACGAGCAGTACTTC
V gene: TRBV27; CDR3 length: 17; D gene: -; J gene: TRBJ2-1; clone size: few; CDR3 protein: CASSPRPNSHTFNEQFF; CDR3 DNA: TGTGCCAGCAGTCCCAGACCCAACTCCCATACATTCAATGAGCAGTTCTTC
V gene: TRBV25-1; CDR3 length: 14; D gene: -; J gene: TRBJ2-7; clone size: -; CDR3 protein: CASPEGRSSYEQYF; CDR3 DNA: TGTGCCAGCCCGGAAGGGAGGAGCTCCTACGAGCAGTACTTC
V gene: TRBV4-1; CDR3 length: 15; D gene: -; J gene: TRBJ1-4; clone size: -; CDR3 protein: CASSQDKPGREKLFF; CDR3 DNA: TGCGCCAGCAGCCAAGATAAACCAGGGCGGGAAAAACTGTTTTTT
V gene: TRBV4-1; CDR3 length: 15; D gene: -; J gene: TRBJ1-5; clone size: -; CDR3 protein: CASSQEGGARQPQHF; CDR3 DNA: TGCGCCAGCAGCCAAGAGGGGGGGGCTAGGCAGCCCCAGCATTTT
V gene: TRBV24-1; CDR3 length: 15; D gene: TRBD2; J gene: TRBJ2-1; clone size: -; CDR3 protein: CATSDPGTSGGEQFF; CDR3 DNA: TGTGCCACCAGTGACCCAGGGACTAGCGGCGGTGAGCAGTTCTTC
V gene: TRBV12-3/TRBV12-4; CDR3 length: 13; D gene: -; J gene: TRBJ1-2; clone size: few; CDR3 protein: CASSYPAGYGYTF; CDR3 DNA: TGTGCCAGCAGTTACCCAGCCGGCTATGGCTACACCTTC
V gene: TRBV7-9; CDR3 length: 16; D gene: -; J gene: TRBJ2-1; clone size: -; CDR3 protein: CASSSVGTSSYNEQFF; CDR3 DNA: TGTGCCAGCAGCTCCGTGGGGACTTCTTCCTACAATGAGCAGTTCTTC
V gene: TRBV4-3; CDR3 length: 17; D gene: TRBD1; J gene: TRBJ1-4; clone size: -; CDR3 protein: CASSQGPRQGDDEKLFF; CDR3 DNA: TGCGCCAGCAGCCAAGGCCCCCGACAGGGGGACGACGAAAAACTGTTTTTT
V gene: TRBV27; CDR3 length: 13; D gene: -; J gene: TRBJ2-1; clone size: -; CDR3 protein: CASSLTPNNEQFF; CDR3 DNA: TGTGCCAGCAGTTTAACGCCTAACAATGAGCAGTTCTTC
V gene: TRBV28; CDR3 length: 16; D gene: -; J gene: TRBJ1-1; clone size: -; CDR3 protein: CASSLADHPGYTEAFF; CDR3 DNA: TGTGCCAGTTCCTTGGCAGATCACCCGGGGTACACTGAAGCTTTCTTT
V gene: TRBV6-2/TRBV6-3; CDR3 length: 15; D gene: -; J gene: TRBJ1-2; clone size: -; CDR3 protein: CASSPINRGSGGYTF; CDR3 DNA: TGTGCCAGCAGCCCTATAAATCGGGGATCCGGCGGCTACACCTTC
V gene: TRBV5-4; CDR3 length: 16; D gene: TRBD1; J gene: TRBJ2-6; clone size: -; CDR3 protein: CASSGGQGSGANVLTF; CDR3 DNA: TGTGCCAGCAGCGGAGGACAGGGGTCTGGGGCCAACGTCCTGACTTTC
V gene: TRBV12-3/TRBV12-4; CDR3 length: 13; D gene: -; J gene: TRBJ1-1; clone size: -; CDR3 protein: CASSETVQGEAFF; CDR3 DNA: TGTGCCAGCAGCGAAACGGTGCAGGGAGAAGCTTTCTTT